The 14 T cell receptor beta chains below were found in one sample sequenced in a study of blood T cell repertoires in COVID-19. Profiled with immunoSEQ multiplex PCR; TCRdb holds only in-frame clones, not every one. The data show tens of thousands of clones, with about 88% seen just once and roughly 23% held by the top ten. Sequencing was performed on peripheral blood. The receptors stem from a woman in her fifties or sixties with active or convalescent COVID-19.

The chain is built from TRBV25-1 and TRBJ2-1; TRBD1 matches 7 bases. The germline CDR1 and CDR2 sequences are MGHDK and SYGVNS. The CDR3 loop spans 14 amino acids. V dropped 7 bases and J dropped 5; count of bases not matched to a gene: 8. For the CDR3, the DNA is TGTGCCAGCACAGGATCGGGACAGAACAATGAGCAGTTCTTC. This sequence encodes CASTGSGQNNEQFF.

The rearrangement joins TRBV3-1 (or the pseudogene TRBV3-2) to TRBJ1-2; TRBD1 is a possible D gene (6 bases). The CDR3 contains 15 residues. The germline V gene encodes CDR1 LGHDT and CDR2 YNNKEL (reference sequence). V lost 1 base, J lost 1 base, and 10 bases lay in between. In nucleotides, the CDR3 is TGTGCCAGCAGCCAAGGTCAGGGGATTAACTATGGCTACACCTTC. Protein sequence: CASSQGQGINYGYTF.

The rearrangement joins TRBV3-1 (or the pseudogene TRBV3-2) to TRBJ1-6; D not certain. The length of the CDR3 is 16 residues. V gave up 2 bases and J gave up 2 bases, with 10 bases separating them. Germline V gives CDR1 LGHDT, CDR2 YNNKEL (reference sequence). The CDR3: CASSQSRDPYNSPLHF. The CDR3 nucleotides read TGTGCCAGCAGCCAATCACGGGATCCCTATAATTCACCCCTCCACTTT.

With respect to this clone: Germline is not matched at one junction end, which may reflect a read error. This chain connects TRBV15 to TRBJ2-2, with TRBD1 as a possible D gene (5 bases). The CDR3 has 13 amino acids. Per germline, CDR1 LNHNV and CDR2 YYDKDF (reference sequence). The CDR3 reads CATSTGDTGELFF. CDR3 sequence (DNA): TGTGCCACAAGCACAGGTGACACCGGGGAGCTGTTTTTT.

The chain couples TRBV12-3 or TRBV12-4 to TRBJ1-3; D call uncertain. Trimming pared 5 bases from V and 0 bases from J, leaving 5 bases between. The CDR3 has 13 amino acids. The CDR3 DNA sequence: TGTGCCAGCAGTGCCGGCTCTGGAAACACCATATATTTT. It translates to CASSAGSGNTIYF.

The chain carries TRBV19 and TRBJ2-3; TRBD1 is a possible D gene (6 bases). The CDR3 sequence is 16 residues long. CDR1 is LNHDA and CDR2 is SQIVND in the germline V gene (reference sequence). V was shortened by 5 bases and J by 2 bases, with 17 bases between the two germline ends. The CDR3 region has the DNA TGTGCCAGTAGTCCCTTGACAGGTCCTCCCACAGATACGCAGTATTTT. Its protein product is CASSPLTGPPTDTQYF.

As DNA, the CDR3 is TGTGCCAGTAGTACGCGGGACAGATACTACGAGCAGTACTTC. Protein product: CASSTRDRYYEQYF. This chain uses TRBV19 with TRBJ2-7, with D tentatively TRBD1 (7 bases). The ends were cut back, 4 bases at V and 3 bases at J, with 13 bases in the middle. The germline V gene has CDR1 LNHDA and CDR2 SQIVND (reference sequence). The CDR3 sequence is 14 residues long.

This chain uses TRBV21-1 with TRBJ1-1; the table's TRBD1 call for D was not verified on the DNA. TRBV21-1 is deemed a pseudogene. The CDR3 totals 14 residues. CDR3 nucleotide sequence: TGTGCCAGCATTTCTCCAACAAACCAGGGTTCTTTGGCATTT. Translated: CASISPTNQGSLAF.

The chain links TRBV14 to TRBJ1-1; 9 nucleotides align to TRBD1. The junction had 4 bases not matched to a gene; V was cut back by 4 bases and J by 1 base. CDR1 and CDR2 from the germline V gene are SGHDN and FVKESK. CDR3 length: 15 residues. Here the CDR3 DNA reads TGTGCCAGCAGCCGACAGGGGGTTCGGAACACTGAAGCTTTCTTT. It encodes CASSRQGVRNTEAFF.

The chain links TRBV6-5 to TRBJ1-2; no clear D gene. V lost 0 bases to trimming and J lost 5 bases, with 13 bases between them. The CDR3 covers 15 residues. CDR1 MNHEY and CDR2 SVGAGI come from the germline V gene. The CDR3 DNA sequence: TGTGCCAGCAGTTACTCGGAGGGTACGACTTATGGCTACACCTTC. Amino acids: CASSYSEGTTYGYTF.

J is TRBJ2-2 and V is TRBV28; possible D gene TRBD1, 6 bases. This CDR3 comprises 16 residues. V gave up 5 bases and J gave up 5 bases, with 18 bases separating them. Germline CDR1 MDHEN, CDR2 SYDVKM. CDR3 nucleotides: TGTGCCAGCAGTCACTTGGGGGCGCCGGGGACCGGGGAGCTGTTTTTT. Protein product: CASSHLGAPGTGELFF.

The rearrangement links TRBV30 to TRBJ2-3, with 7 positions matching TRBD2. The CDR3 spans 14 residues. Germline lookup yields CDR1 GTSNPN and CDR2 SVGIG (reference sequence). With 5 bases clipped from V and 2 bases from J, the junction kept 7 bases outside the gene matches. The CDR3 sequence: CAWVPSGTTDTQYF. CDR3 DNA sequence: TGTGCCTGGGTCCCTAGCGGAACCACAGATACGCAGTATTTT.

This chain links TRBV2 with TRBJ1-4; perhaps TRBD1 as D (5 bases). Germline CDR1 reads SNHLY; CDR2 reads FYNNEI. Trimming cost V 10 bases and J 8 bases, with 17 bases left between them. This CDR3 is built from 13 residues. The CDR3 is CAISRGVGEKLFF. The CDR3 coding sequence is TGTGCCATCTCGCGGGGGGTAGGGGAAAAACTGTTTTTT. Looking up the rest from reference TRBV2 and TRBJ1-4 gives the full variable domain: EPEVTQTPSHQVTQMGQEVILRCVPISNHLYFYWYRQILGQKVEFLVSFYNNEISEKSEIFDDQFSVERPDGSNFTLKIRSTKLEDSAMYFCAISRGVGEKLFFGSGTQLSVL.

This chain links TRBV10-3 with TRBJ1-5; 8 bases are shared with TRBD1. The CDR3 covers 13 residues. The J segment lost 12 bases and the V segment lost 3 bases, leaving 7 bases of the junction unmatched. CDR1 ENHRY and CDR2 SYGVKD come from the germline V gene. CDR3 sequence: CAISDRGPLYQHF. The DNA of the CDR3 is TGTGCCATCAGTGACAGGGGGCCGCTGTACCAGCATTTT.